The entry that follows covers one T cell receptor (beta chain) sequence. These data are taken from a study of blood T cell repertoires in COVID-19. The wider study: The United States, Italy and Spain were the sources of the acute and convalescent COVID-19 samples. PBMCs, B-cell-depleted T cells, or T cells provided the cDNA or gDNA that made up the material.

The protocol was immunoSEQ multiplex PCR, while the TCRdb copy is restricted to in-frame clones and leaves out a portion. The data contain about 480,000 clones, approximately 90% of them singletons. The V end lost 3 bases, the J end lost 2 bases, and 10 bases lay between the germline ends. The CDR3 extends over 13 amino acids. Germline V lookup: CDR1 DFQATT, CDR2 SNEGSKA (reference sequence). Sequenced: peripheral blood. The chain combines TRBV20-1 with TRBJ1-2; D remains unclear. The receptor's source is a woman aged 25 to 39 with acute or convalescent COVID-19. The CDR3 loop reads CSASTETNYGYTF. The CDR3 coding sequence is TGCAGTGCTAGTACAGAAACGAACTATGGCTACACCTTC.